This entry concerns a single T cell receptor beta chain. Its antigen is undetermined. V shed 2 bases and J shed 2 bases, with 7 bases lying between them. The CDR3 covers 14 residues. Germline V gene data show CDR1 as MNHEY and CDR2 as SMNVEV (reference sequence). This table comes from immunoSEQ multiplex PCR, and its TCRdb copy is limited to in-frame clones, with some not included. The data show approximately 40,000 clones, with around 73% seen just once and 33% held by the top ten. The data were taken from a study of vaccination effects on CD4 cells after COVID-19. Study observations and caveats: Convalescents' spike-reactive clones after vaccination were mainly made up of new clones that the vaccine induced. Whether induced by infection or by vaccine, clones showed marked clonal contraction late after vaccination.

Antigen-specific CD4+ T cell clonotypes were called by their expansion after viral peptide-pool culture in ViraFEST. Culturing for 10 days preceded CD4+ T cell isolation. Between March and December 2020, the person had a SARS-CoV-2 infection that PCR confirmed. Cultures used a few million PBMC per well, 9 to 10 IU/ml IL-2 and approximately 10 ug/ml peptides. The receptor comes from a human donor who had a prior SARS-CoV-2 infection. J is TRBJ2-1 and V is TRBV27; D gene uncertain. This specimen consisted of CD4+ T cells from PBMCs cultured with a peptide pool, obtained before COVID-19 vaccination. CDR3 residues: CASSLGYTYNEQFF. Written as DNA, the CDR3 is TGTGCCAGCAGTTTAGGCTACACCTACAATGAGCAGTTCTTC.